The rows below give T cell receptor beta chains drawn from one sample of a study of cytomegalovirus exposure and HLA in healthy donors. Clones were read by immunoSEQ multiplex PCR, and TCRdb kept only the in-frame ones, dropping some. The table includes approximately 60,000 clones, approximately 80% detected once. The sequencing sample was made of PBMCs. The receptors shown here come from a young man in good health and CMV-seronegative. Both conserved end residues are part of each CDR3. Each record gives: clone size, J gene, V gene, D gene, CDR3 protein, CDR3 DNA. The D gene is left open where the match is weak. A clone size is listed for some rows: how often the clone was seen (once, few, many), or a class if it is expanded.

abundance: .
j_gene: TRBJ1-2
v_gene: TRBV6-6
d_gene: TRBD1
CDR3aa: CASRTTGSGSGYTF
CDR3nt: TGTGCCAGCAGGACGACAGGGTCGGGATCTGGCTACACCTTC

abundance: .
j_gene: TRBJ1-1
v_gene: TRBV5-8
d_gene: .
CDR3aa: CAPGVPNTEAFF
CDR3nt: TGTGCCCCTGGAGTACCCAACACTGAAGCTTTCTTT

abundance: .
j_gene: TRBJ1-2
v_gene: TRBV19
d_gene: .
CDR3aa: CASSSGGSPTYGYTF
CDR3nt: TGTGCCAGTAGTAGTGGGGGCAGCCCTACCTATGGCTACACCTTC

abundance: .
j_gene: TRBJ2-7
v_gene: TRBV27
d_gene: .
CDR3aa: CASSSRTDMSSYEQYF
CDR3nt: TGTGCCAGCAGTAGTAGGACAGATATGAGCTCCTACGAGCAGTACTTC

abundance: .
j_gene: TRBJ2-2
v_gene: TRBV7-7
d_gene: TRBD1
CDR3aa: CASSRDRGHVGELFF
CDR3nt: TGTGCCAGCAGCCGGGACAGGGGGCATGTCGGGGAGCTGTTTTTT

abundance: .
j_gene: TRBJ1-2
v_gene: TRBV5-4
d_gene: .
CDR3aa: CASSLSTGTGGYTF
CDR3nt: TGTGCCAGCAGCCTCTCTACAGGGACGGGCGGCTACACCTTC

abundance: .
j_gene: TRBJ2-7
v_gene: TRBV11-2
d_gene: .
CDR3aa: CASSPGYEQYF
CDR3nt: TGTGCCAGCAGCCCCGGGTACGAGCAGTACTTC

abundance: .
j_gene: TRBJ2-7
v_gene: TRBV5-8
d_gene: TRBD1
CDR3aa: CASSYRDRGYEQYF
CDR3nt: TGTGCCAGCAGCTACCGGGACAGGGGGTACGAGCAGTACTTC

abundance: once
j_gene: TRBJ2-3
v_gene: TRBV7-9
d_gene: .
CDR3aa: CASSPWTASTDTQYF
CDR3nt: TGTGCCAGCAGCCCCTGGACAGCCAGCACAGATACGCAGTATTTT

abundance: .
j_gene: TRBJ2-7
v_gene: TRBV7-9
d_gene: .
CDR3aa: CSSSPGPYEQYF
CDR3nt: TGTTCCAGCAGCCCTGGGCCCTACGAGCAGTACTTC

abundance: .
j_gene: TRBJ1-5
v_gene: TRBV9
d_gene: TRBD1
CDR3aa: CASGTSMGQDTLSNQPQHF
CDR3nt: TGTGCCAGCGGGACTTCTATGGGACAGGATACTCTTAGCAATCAGCCCCAGCATTTT

abundance: .
j_gene: TRBJ2-1
v_gene: TRBV9
d_gene: TRBD2
CDR3aa: CASSVASGLNNEQFF
CDR3nt: TGTGCCAGCAGCGTAGCTAGCGGGCTTAACAATGAGCAGTTCTTC

abundance: .
j_gene: TRBJ2-7
v_gene: TRBV19
d_gene: .
CDR3aa: CASSLGQGPGNYEQYF
CDR3nt: TGTGCCAGTAGTTTAGGCCAGGGTCCTGGAAACTACGAGCAGTACTTC

abundance: .
j_gene: TRBJ2-7
v_gene: TRBV6-1
d_gene: TRBD1
CDR3aa: CASSLQGAGEQYF
CDR3nt: TGTGCCAGCAGTCTCCAGGGGGCCGGTGAGCAGTACTTC

abundance: .
j_gene: TRBJ2-5
v_gene: TRBV9
d_gene: TRBD2
CDR3aa: CASSPSLGTSGTSQTQYF
CDR3nt: TGTGCCAGCAGCCCCAGCCTTGGGACTAGCGGGACTTCGCAGACCCAGTACTTC

abundance: .
j_gene: TRBJ2-1
v_gene: TRBV19
d_gene: TRBD2
CDR3aa: CASSILAGYNEQFF
CDR3nt: TGTGCCAGTAGTATATTAGCGGGATACAATGAGCAGTTCTTC

abundance: .
j_gene: TRBJ2-2
v_gene: TRBV19
d_gene: .
CDR3aa: CASKGQRTGELFF
CDR3nt: TGTGCCAGTAAGGGACAAAGGACCGGGGAGCTGTTTTTT

abundance: .
j_gene: TRBJ2-7
v_gene: TRBV5-4
d_gene: TRBD2
CDR3aa: CASSLREAQSSYEQYF
CDR3nt: TGTGCCAGCAGCTTGCGGGAGGCCCAGAGCTCCTACGAGCAGTACTTC

abundance: .
j_gene: TRBJ2-1
v_gene: TRBV5-1
d_gene: .
CDR3aa: CASSSGVEQFF
CDR3nt: TGCGCCAGCAGCTCCGGGGTCGAGCAGTTCTTC

abundance: .
j_gene: TRBJ2-3
v_gene: TRBV9
d_gene: .
CDR3aa: CASSVAVGVIDTQYF
CDR3nt: TGTGCCAGCAGCGTAGCGGTGGGAGTGATAGATACGCAGTATTTT

abundance: .
j_gene: TRBJ2-5
v_gene: TRBV9
d_gene: TRBD2
CDR3aa: CASSVVGGGAETQYF
CDR3nt: TGTGCCAGCAGCGTAGTTGGCGGGGGGGCGGAGACCCAGTACTTC

abundance: .
j_gene: TRBJ2-2
v_gene: TRBV29-1
d_gene: .
CDR3aa: CSVVAANTGELFF
CDR3nt: TGCAGCGTTGTGGCAGCGAACACCGGGGAGCTGTTTTTT

abundance: .
j_gene: TRBJ1-6
v_gene: TRBV28
d_gene: TRBD1
CDR3aa: CASSLGRDRGNSPLHF
CDR3nt: TGTGCCAGCAGTTTAGGACGGGACAGGGGTAATTCACCCCTCCACTTT

abundance: .
j_gene: TRBJ2-6
v_gene: TRBV19
d_gene: TRBD1
CDR3aa: CASSPVDRGRLTGANVLTF
CDR3nt: TGTGCCAGTAGTCCCGTAGACAGGGGGAGACTGACTGGGGCCAACGTCCTGACTTTC

abundance: .
j_gene: TRBJ2-7
v_gene: TRBV12-5
d_gene: TRBD1
CDR3aa: CASRQGTYEQYF
CDR3nt: TGTGCTAGCCGACAGGGAACCTACGAGCAGTACTTC

abundance: .
j_gene: TRBJ2-7
v_gene: TRBV5-6
d_gene: .
CDR3aa: CASSLGSFYEQYF
CDR3nt: TGTGCCAGCAGCTTGGGAAGCTTCTACGAGCAGTACTTC

abundance: .
j_gene: TRBJ1-1
v_gene: TRBV19
d_gene: .
CDR3aa: CASSMGATEAFF
CDR3nt: TGTGCCAGTAGTATGGGGGCCACTGAAGCTTTCTTT

abundance: .
j_gene: TRBJ1-1
v_gene: TRBV6-5
d_gene: TRBD1
CDR3aa: CASRRTGRGTEAFF
CDR3nt: TGTGCCAGCAGGCGGACAGGGAGAGGCACTGAAGCTTTCTTT

abundance: .
j_gene: TRBJ1-1
v_gene: TRBV6-5
d_gene: TRBD1
CDR3aa: CAIRPRQGATEAFF
CDR3nt: TGTGCCATCCGACCTAGGCAGGGGGCCACTGAAGCTTTCTTT

abundance: .
j_gene: TRBJ1-2
v_gene: TRBV30
d_gene: .
CDR3aa: CAWSRQGTHYGYTF
CDR3nt: TGTGCCTGGAGCCGGCAGGGGACCCACTATGGCTACACCTTC

abundance: .
j_gene: TRBJ2-2
v_gene: TRBV5-1
d_gene: .
CDR3aa: CASSLAPSNTGELFF
CDR3nt: TGCGCCAGCAGCTTGGCCCCGTCGAACACCGGGGAGCTGTTTTTT

abundance: once
j_gene: TRBJ2-3
v_gene: TRBV18
d_gene: TRBD2
CDR3aa: CASSPEGLAIPDTQYF
CDR3nt: TGTGCCAGCTCACCGGAGGGACTAGCGATCCCGGATACGCAGTATTTT

abundance: .
j_gene: TRBJ1-5
v_gene: TRBV28
d_gene: .
CDR3aa: CASNLRWGRAPYQPQHF
CDR3nt: TGTGCCAGCAATCTGAGGTGGGGCAGGGCCCCCTATCAGCCCCAGCATTTT

abundance: .
j_gene: TRBJ1-2
v_gene: TRBV4-3
d_gene: TRBD1
CDR3aa: CASSHGTGGGYTF
CDR3nt: TGCGCCAGCAGCCACGGGACAGGGGGTGGCTACACCTTC

abundance: once
j_gene: TRBJ1-1
v_gene: TRBV18
d_gene: .
CDR3aa: CASSWTENTEAFF
CDR3nt: TGTGCCAGCTCCTGGACAGAAAACACTGAAGCTTTCTTT

abundance: .
j_gene: TRBJ1-1
v_gene: TRBV27
d_gene: TRBD1
CDR3aa: CASSYRGTEAFF
CDR3nt: TGTGCCAGCAGCTACAGGGGAACTGAAGCTTTCTTT

abundance: .
j_gene: TRBJ2-7
v_gene: TRBV10-3
d_gene: .
CDR3aa: CATRGGGSYEQYF
CDR3nt: TGTGCCACCAGGGGAGGGGGATCCTACGAGCAGTACTTC

abundance: .
j_gene: TRBJ2-1
v_gene: TRBV5-4
d_gene: .
CDR3aa: CASSLDKGVIYNEQFF
CDR3nt: TGTGCCAGCAGCTTGGATAAGGGGGTAATCTACAATGAGCAGTTCTTC